These 20 T cell receptor beta chains were sequenced from one sample in a study of cytomegalovirus exposure and HLA in healthy donors (dated by TCRdb to the late 2010s). Receptor amplification or capture employed the immunoSEQ multiplex PCR assay. For the multiplex PCR, a mixture combining 60 forward primers for TCR Vbeta segments and 13 reverse primers for TCR Jbeta segments was used. TCRdb took this table from immuneACCESS and kept in-frame rearrangements with V and J called. Such tables lack part of the clones; where checked against another copy, unresolved V genes explain under half of the gap, and the rest is unexplained. For this sample there are about 130,000 clones; 60% to 80% appear just once. The ten biggest clones cover around 0.99% of the sample. The sample consisted of PBMCs. Every receptor here comes from a male donor in good health and CMV-seronegative.

This CDR3 reads CSVEGQANTEAFF. CDR3 DNA sequence: TGCAGCGTTGAAGGGCAGGCGAACACTGAAGCTTTCTTT. This chain uses TRBV29-1 with TRBJ1-1; D call uncertain. V was pared by 1 base and J by 1 base, with 7 bases between. This CDR3 has 13 amino acids. Germline V gene lookup returns CDR1 SQVTM and CDR2 ANQGSEA.

This chain joins TRBV19 and TRBJ1-2, with 7 bases aligning to TRBD1. The CDR3 totals 12 residues. The ends lost 4 bases at V and 4 bases at J; junction bases unmatched: 0. CDR1 and CDR2 (germline): LNHDA, SQIVND (reference sequence). CDR3 loop: CASSRDSYGYTF. The DNA for the CDR3 is TGTGCCAGTAGTAGGGACAGCTATGGCTACACCTTC.

The gene calls are TRBV21-1 and TRBJ2-7; the D call of TRBD2 is as the table states it, not checked on the DNA. TRBV21-1 is shown as a pseudogene. The length of the CDR3 is 15 residues. The CDR3 here is CASSTGTSQPREQYF. CDR3 bases: TGTGCCAGCAGCACTGGGACTAGCCAACCTCGCGAGCAGTACTTC.

This clone was seen once. The rearrangement uses TRBV7-9 and TRBJ2-1, with TRBD1 identical over 9 bases. With V trimmed by 4 bases and J by 10 bases, 8 bases remained unmatched. CDR3 length: 14 amino acids. In germline, CDR1 is SEHNR, CDR2 FQNEAQ (reference sequence). The CDR3 loop is CASSSQGAEEEQFF. CDR3 nucleotides: TGTGCCAGCAGCTCACAGGGGGCTGAGGAGGAGCAGTTCTTC. The variable domain in full, with the rest retrieved from reference TRBV7-9 and TRBJ2-1, is DTGVSQNPRHKITKRGQNVTFRCDPISEHNRLYWYRQTLGQGPEFLTYFQNEAQLEKSRLLSDRFSAERPKGSFSTLEIQRTEQGDSAMYLCASSSQGAEEEQFFGPGTRLTVL.

The gene calls are TRBV27 and TRBJ2-7, with D unclear. V was clipped by 2 bases and J by 3 bases, with 11 bases between them. Germline V gene data show CDR1 as MNHEY and CDR2 as SMNVEV (reference sequence). The length of the CDR3 is 14 residues. CDR3 residues: CASSLRVLDYEQYF. The CDR3 DNA reads as TGTGCCAGCAGTTTACGGGTCCTCGACTACGAGCAGTACTTC.

The chain recombines TRBV7-8 with TRBJ2-1; 7 positions match TRBD2. The junction had 10 bases not matched to a gene; V was cut back by 5 bases and J by 3 bases. Germline V CDR1 and CDR2: SGHVS, FQNEAQ. The CDR3 has 16 residues. The CDR3 here is CASSPLSSGYYNEQFF. The CDR3, as DNA: TGTGCCAGCAGCCCACTATCTAGCGGATACTACAATGAGCAGTTCTTC.

CDR3 in amino acids: CASSLNGQGEKLFF. In DNA form, the CDR3 reads TGTGCCAGCAGCTTAAATGGGCAGGGGGAAAAACTGTTTTTT. This rearrangement joins TRBV7-2 to TRBJ1-4; TRBD1 might be the D (6 bases). Germline CDR1 and CDR2: SGHTA and FQGNSA. The ends were cut back, 2 bases at V and 8 bases at J, with 12 bases in the middle. This CDR3 is 14 amino acids long. Supplemented by reference TRBV7-2 and TRBJ1-4, the full variable domain reads GAGVSQSPSNKVTEKGKDVELRCDPISGHTALYWYRQSLGQGLEFLIYFQGNSAPDKSGLPSDRFSAERTGGSVSTLTIQRTQQEDSAVYLCASSLNGQGEKLFFGSGTQLSVL.

This clone was counted once. The J gene is TRBJ1-5, the V gene TRBV27, with TRBD1 matching over 7 bases. Unmatched junction bases numbered 8, after V lost 6 bases and J lost 3 bases. The germline V gene has CDR1 MNHEY and CDR2 SMNVEV (reference sequence). The length of the CDR3 is 15 residues. The DNA for the CDR3 is TGTGCCAGCAGCTCGATCACAGGGGACAATCAGCCCCAGCATTTT. Its protein is CASSSITGDNQPQHF.

This sequence joins TRBV6-1 and TRBJ2-5, with 11 positions matching TRBD2. Trimming took 4 bases from V and 2 from J; bases not matched to a gene: 3. This CDR3 has 15 residues. Germline-derived CDR1 and CDR2 are MNHNS and SASEGT. CDR3 residues: CASSAGTSGQETQYF. The CDR3 nucleotides read TGTGCCAGCAGTGCCGGGACTAGCGGTCAAGAGACCCAGTACTTC.

This chain uses TRBV7-9 with TRBJ1-2; 7 bases align to TRBD1. J gave up 8 bases and V 5 bases, and 8 bases lay outside the gene matches. From germline, CDR1 is SEHNR and CDR2 FQNEAQ (reference sequence). The CDR3 has 13 residues. Here the CDR3 reads CASSLDRVGGYTF. The CDR3 nucleotides are TGTGCCAGCAGCCTAGACAGGGTTGGGGGCTACACCTTC.

This CDR3 is CASSGTGTKETQYF. CDR3 nucleotide sequence: TGTGCCAGCAGCGGAACCGGGACTAAGGAGACCCAGTACTTC. V and J are TRBV27 and TRBJ2-5; 7 nucleotides align to TRBD2. Germline V CDR1 and CDR2: MNHEY, SMNVEV (reference sequence). The CDR3 has 14 residues. Trimming at V came to 6 bases and at J to 5 bases, leaving 9 bases not matched to a gene.

The CDR3 coding sequence is TGTGCCAGCAGCTTAGGACAGGGACGTGGCTACACCTTC. It codes for CASSLGQGRGYTF. The V gene is TRBV13, the J gene TRBJ1-2; the D gene is possibly TRBD1 (6 bases). Trimming removed 0 bases from V and 7 bases from J, with 9 bases in between. CDR1 is PRHDT, CDR2 FYEKMQ, per germline (reference sequence). CDR3 size: 13 residues.

This clone came up once. CDR3: CASSVGDRGTGELFF. CDR3 DNA sequence: TGTGCCAGCAGCGTAGGGGACAGGGGAACCGGGGAGCTGTTTTTT. The chain joins TRBV9 to TRBJ2-2; 10 bases line up with TRBD1. The V gene end was trimmed by 0 bases and the J gene end by 5 bases; junction bases not matched to a gene: 1. The CDR3 runs 15 residues. CDR1 is SGDLS and CDR2 is YYNGEE in the germline V gene. The entire variable domain, with the rest obtained from reference TRBV9 and TRBJ2-2, is as follows: DSGVTQTPKHLITATGQRVTLRCSPRSGDLSVYWYQQSLDQGLQFLIQYYNGEERAKGNILERFSAQQFPDLHSELNLSSLELGDSALYFCASSVGDRGTGELFFGEGSRLTVL.

This chain joins TRBV4-3 and TRBJ2-3, with TRBD1 as a possible D gene (5 bases). Germline lookup yields CDR1 LGHNA and CDR2 YSLEER. The CDR3 contains 15 residues. The germline V and J ends were trimmed by 1 base and 2 bases, with 10 bases remaining between them. DNA of the CDR3: TGCGCCAGCAGCCAAGGAGGACAACTCACAGATACGCAGTATTTT. This gives the protein CASSQGGQLTDTQYF.

The V gene is TRBV2, the J gene TRBJ2-1, with TRBD1 matching 8 bases. In germline, CDR1 is SNHLY, CDR2 FYNNEI. The CDR3 runs to 12 residues. V gave up 6 bases and J gave up 8 bases; unmatched junction bases: 3. The CDR3 DNA reads TGTGCCAGCAGAGACAGGGGTGATGAGCAGTTCTTC. Translation gives CASRDRGDEQFF.

This clone has a handful of counts. The chain uses TRBV4-3 and TRBJ1-5; a possible D gene is TRBD1 (5 bases). This CDR3 spans 16 amino acids. Trimming removed 1 base from V and 2 bases from J, with 12 bases in between. CDR1 LGHNA and CDR2 YSLEER come from the germline V gene. CDR3 amino acids: CASSQVGREGNQPQHF. The DNA of the CDR3 is TGCGCCAGCAGCCAAGTGGGCAGGGAAGGCAATCAGCCCCAGCATTTT.

Concerning this clone itself: A read error may account for a junction end that differs from germline. Other nucleotide sequences from this sample produce the same CDR3. The chain couples TRBV5-1 to TRBJ2-2, with a tentative D call TRBD1 (5 bases). CDR1 and CDR2 (germline): SGHRS, YFSETQ. This CDR3 region has 17 residues. CDR3 region: CASSYLPMTANTGELFF. CDR3 DNA: TGCGCCAGTAGCTACCTCCCCATGACAGCGAACACCGGGGAGCTGTTTTTT.

This clone was observed a handful of times. The V call is TRBV5-6, the J call TRBJ1-5, with D uncertain. From germline, CDR1 is SGHDT and CDR2 YYEEEE. The V and J ends lost 2 bases and 1 base respectively, with 13 bases between them. The CDR3 spans 16 residues. The DNA for the CDR3 is TGTGCCAGCAGCTTAAGAACTCCCCTAAGCAATCAGCCCCAGCATTTT. Its protein product is CASSLRTPLSNQPQHF. The full variable domain, with the rest looked up from reference TRBV5-6 and TRBJ1-5, is DAGVTQSPTHLIKTRGQQVTLRCSPKSGHDTVSWYQQALGQGPQFIFQYYEEEERQRGNFPDRFSGHQFPNYSSELNVNALLLGDSALYLCASSLRTPLSNQPQHFGDGTRLSIL.

The chain couples TRBV7-9 to TRBJ2-7; 11 positions agree with TRBD2. Germline lookup yields CDR1 SEHNR and CDR2 FQNEAQ (reference sequence). This CDR3 has 14 amino acids. The ends lost 5 bases at V and 4 bases at J; junction bases unmatched: 4. DNA of the CDR3: TGTGCCAGCAGCCCGGGACTAGCGGATTACGAGCAGTACTTC. This codes for CASSPGLADYEQYF.

The chain carries TRBV30 and TRBJ1-6, with 9 nucleotides matching TRBD1. CDR1 GTSNPN and CDR2 SVGIG come from the germline V gene (reference sequence). The CDR3 length is 14 residues. V lost 8 bases and J lost 8; bases outside the gene matches: 10. CDR3: CAGDRDQGHSPLHF. CDR3 coding DNA: TGTGCCGGGGACAGGGACCAAGGGCATTCACCCCTCCACTTT.